A single sample gave rise to the 19 T cell receptor beta chains below, sequenced in a study of TIL therapy for anti-PD-1-resistant metastatic lung cancer. Time point reported: pre-treatment sample, taken before nivolumab and TIL therapy. The immunoSEQ assay was v3. Profiling relied on immunoSEQ multiplex PCR, and the TCRdb table lists in-frame clones only, not all of them. The sample has 54,000 or so clones, about 73% seen once; the top ten hold about 2%. The sequences come from blood, collected at baseline. The receptor set was obtained from a person between 25 and 79 years old with non-small cell lung cancer.

The V call is TRBV28, the J call TRBJ1-2; no clear D. This CDR3 is 13 amino acids long. Trimming left V 6 bases short and J 1 base short, with 9 bases between. CDR1 is MDHEN, CDR2 SYDVKM, per germline. DNA of the CDR3: TGTGCCAGCAGCAGGAATTTTAACTATGGCTACACCTTC. Translation gives CASSRNFNYGYTF.

The J gene is TRBJ1-1, the V gene TRBV11-3, with D hard to call. Germline V gene data show CDR1 as SGHNT and CDR2 as YENEEA. The CDR3 contains 11 residues. With 3 bases removed from V and 3 bases from J, the gap between germline ends came to 2 bases. The CDR3: CASSFDTEAFF. In nucleotides, the CDR3 is TGTGCCAGCAGCTTCGACACTGAAGCTTTCTTT.

J is TRBJ2-5 and V is TRBV7-2, with D perhaps matching TRBD1 (5 bases). The CDR3 totals 15 residues. CDR1 and CDR2 from the germline V gene are SGHTA and FQGNSA. V was pared by 1 base and J by 5 bases, with 14 bases between. The CDR3 nucleotides read TGTGCCAGCAGCTTAGAGGGTCAGGGTTGGGAGACCCAGTACTTC. This translates into CASSLEGQGWETQYF. Drawing the rest from reference TRBV7-2 and TRBJ2-5, the complete variable domain is GAGVSQSPSNKVTEKGKDVELRCDPISGHTALYWYRQSLGQGLEFLIYFQGNSAPDKSGLPSDRFSAERTGGSVSTLTIQRTQQEDSAVYLCASSLEGQGWETQYFGPGTRLLVL.

This clone has a single count. Here the CDR3 DNA reads TGTGCCAGCAGCCCCTTGGTAGATCCCAAGAACGAGCAGTACTTC. It yields the protein CASSPLVDPKNEQYF. The rearrangement uses TRBV7-2 and TRBJ2-7; D gene uncertain. This CDR3 has 15 amino acids. CDR1 is SGHTA, CDR2 FQGNSA, per germline. V was pared by 5 bases and J by 5 bases, with 19 bases between.

In nucleotides, the CDR3 is TGCGCCAGCAGCCAAGCGGCCAGGGGAGAAGAGACCCAGTACTTC. Encoded protein: CASSQAARGEETQYF. The V gene is TRBV4-3, the J gene TRBJ2-5; perhaps TRBD1 as D (6 bases). The CDR3 is made up of 15 amino acids. V shed 1 base and J shed 3 bases, with 12 bases lying between them. Germline lookup yields CDR1 LGHNA and CDR2 YSLEER.

V is TRBV4-2 and J is TRBJ2-5; 10 nucleotides align to TRBD2. Looked up from germline, CDR1 is LGHNA and CDR2 is YNFKEQ. Trimming cost V 1 base and J 5 bases; bases outside gene matches: 13. CDR3 length: 18 residues. CDR3 DNA sequence: TGTGCCAGCAGCCAAGTAGGGTGGTCTAGCGGGGGCGGTGAGACCCAGTACTTC. Translated: CASSQVGWSSGGGETQYF.

The chain has TRBV28 and TRBJ1-3; D call uncertain. Germline CDR1 reads MDHEN; CDR2 reads SYDVKM. The V end lost 5 bases, the J end lost 0 bases, and 11 bases lay between the germline ends. The CDR3 loop spans 15 amino acids. CDR3 residues: CASSPTRDSGNTIYF. DNA for the CDR3: TGTGCCAGCAGTCCGACCCGTGACTCTGGAAACACCATATATTTT. Looking up the rest from reference TRBV28 and TRBJ1-3 gives the full variable domain: DVKVTQSSRYLVKRTGEKVFLECVQDMDHENMFWYRQDPGLGLRLIYFSYDVKMKEKGDIPEGYSVSREKKERFSLILESASTNQTSMYLCASSPTRDSGNTIYFGEGSWLTVV.

This chain's CDR3 is CASSERGEYGETQYF. In DNA, the CDR3 is TGTGCCAGCAGTGAGAGGGGCGAATACGGGGAGACCCAGTACTTC. The rearrangement joins TRBV28 to TRBJ2-5; D could derive from TRBD1 or TRBD2 (5 bases each). The CDR3 totals 15 residues. The V end lost 5 bases, the J end lost 5 bases, and 18 bases lay between the germline ends. Germline CDR1 reads MDHEN; CDR2 reads SYDVKM.

This chain links TRBV7-9 with TRBJ2-1; maybe TRBD2 (5 bases). The CDR3 runs to 15 residues. Germline assignment: CDR1 SEHNR and CDR2 FQNEAQ (reference sequence). Trimming took off 4 bases at V and 6 bases at J, with 16 bases between the two ends. CDR3: CASSSLSGAPNEQFF. Here the CDR3 DNA reads TGTGCCAGCAGCTCCCTAAGCGGAGCCCCCAATGAGCAGTTCTTC.

The V and J genes are TRBV5-1 and TRBJ1-1; D possibly corresponds to TRBD1 (6 bases). Germline CDR1 is SGHRS and CDR2 is YFSETQ. V was pared by 1 base and J by 5 bases, with 12 bases between. The CDR3 consists of 14 residues. CDR3 nucleotide sequence: TGCGCCAGCAGCTTGTTGGGGGCGCGAACTGAAGCTTTCTTT. It codes for CASSLLGARTEAFF.

The chain links TRBV19 to TRBJ2-2, with D uncertain. Germline CDR1 LNHDA, CDR2 SQIVND (reference sequence). Between the trimmed V and J ends, which lost 7 bases and 4 bases, there was a span of 7 bases. CDR3 length: 12 amino acids. This CDR3 reads CASTRATGELFF. CDR3 nucleotides: TGTGCCAGTACCCGGGCCACCGGGGAGCTGTTTTTT.

Concerning this clone itself: The identical CDR3 is also encoded by other nucleotide sequences in the sample. CDR3 amino acids: CASSFRENTEAFF. In nucleotides, the CDR3 is TGTGCCAGCAGCTTTAGAGAAAACACTGAAGCTTTCTTT. This chain connects TRBV7-8 to TRBJ1-1, with no clear D. Germline assignment: CDR1 SGHVS and CDR2 FQNEAQ. V lost 3 bases, J lost 2 bases, and 7 bases lay in between. This CDR3 spans 13 amino acids. Together with reference TRBV7-8 and TRBJ1-1, the CDR3 gives the full variable domain: GAGVSQSPRYKVAKRGQDVALRCDPISGHVSLFWYQQALGQGPEFLTYFQNEAQLDKSGLPSDRFFAERPEGSVSTLKIQRTQQEDSAVYLCASSFRENTEAFFGQGTRLTVV.

This chain links TRBV7-9 with TRBJ2-3; D not resolved. With 4 bases removed from V and 6 bases from J, the gap between germline ends came to 8 bases. Germline CDR1 and CDR2: SEHNR and FQNEAQ (reference sequence). The CDR3 loop spans 12 amino acids. In nucleotides, the CDR3 is TGTGCCAGCAGCTCCCTACCGGATACGCAGTATTTT. It is translated as CASSSLPDTQYF.

This clone has only a few counts. The J gene is TRBJ1-1, the V gene TRBV15, with 8 bases lining up with TRBD1. V was clipped by 0 bases and J by 10 bases; unmatched bases: 1. This CDR3 is 12 amino acids long. Germline-derived CDR1 and CDR2 are LNHNV and YYDKDF (reference sequence). The CDR3 region is CATSRDDRGAFF. The CDR3 DNA follows: TGTGCCACCAGCAGAGACGACAGGGGAGCTTTCTTT.

This clone occurred a few times. The chain uses TRBV7-2 and TRBJ1-5, with 7 nucleotides matching TRBD1. The junction had 6 bases not matched to a gene; V was cut back by 6 bases and J by 7 bases. The CDR3 sequence is 13 residues long. Germline V CDR1 and CDR2: SGHTA, FQGNSA. CDR3 sequence reads: CASSYDRVQPQHF. The CDR3 DNA reads as TGTGCCAGCAGTTACGACAGGGTCCAGCCCCAGCATTTT.

This clone was counted a few times. The CDR3 sequence is CASSLTTSDRYEQYF. In nucleotides, the CDR3 is TGTGCCAGCAGTTTAACGACTAGCGATAGGTACGAGCAGTACTTC. The V call is TRBV28, the J call TRBJ2-7; 8 bases agree with TRBD2. This CDR3 has 15 residues. V shed 2 bases, J shed 4 bases, and the junction held 7 bases outside the gene matches. In germline, CDR1 is MDHEN, CDR2 SYDVKM. The full variable domain, its missing parts supplied by reference TRBV28 and TRBJ2-7, is DVKVTQSSRYLVKRTGEKVFLECVQDMDHENMFWYRQDPGLGLRLIYFSYDVKMKEKGDIPEGYSVSREKKERFSLILESASTNQTSMYLCASSLTTSDRYEQYFGPGTRLTVT.

The chain carries TRBV15 and TRBJ2-7; D might be TRBD2 (7 bases). Germline CDR1 reads LNHNV; CDR2 reads YYDKDF (reference sequence). Trimming cost V 1 base and J 2 bases, with 12 bases left between them. The CDR3 is 15 residues long. CDR3 nucleotides: TGTGCCACCAGCAGAGCTGGGGGGGCTACCTACGAGCAGTACTTC. Amino acid sequence: CATSRAGGATYEQYF.

The CDR3 region has the DNA TGCGCCAGCAGCTTGAAAGCCCTCGACGGGACAGGGATATTGAACACTGAAGCTTTCTTT. This sequence encodes CASSLKALDGTGILNTEAFF. The J gene is TRBJ1-1, the V gene TRBV5-1; 9 bases are shared with TRBD1. V trimming: 1 base; J trimming: 0 bases; junction bases outside the gene matches: 16. Germline V gene lookup returns CDR1 SGHRS and CDR2 YFSETQ. The CDR3 is 20 residues long.

This sequence joins TRBV28 and TRBJ1-4; D uncertain. The V gene lost 1 base and the J gene lost 8 bases, with 17 bases spanning the gap. The germline V gene encodes CDR1 MDHEN and CDR2 SYDVKM. The CDR3 has 16 amino acids. The DNA for the CDR3 is TGTGCCAGCAGTTTATCGGTAAAGGGAGGTCGGGAAAAACTGTTTTTT. Translating it yields CASSLSVKGGREKLFF.